This is a list of T cell receptor beta chains from one sample in a study of control samples from healthy donors and cancer patients. Clones were sequenced by immunoSEQ multiplex PCR, and TCRdb holds only the in-frame ones, with some missing. Of some 410,000 clones in the sample, 80% to 95% were seen once. The sequenced sample consisted of PBMCs. Every receptor here comes from a man between 35 and 55 years old with head and neck cancer. The CDR3 runs from the conserved cysteine through the conserved F or W. Each record gives: D gene, clone size, J gene, V gene, CDR3 protein, CDR3 DNA. The D gene is left open where the match is weak. Expanded clones get a size class; other rows say once, few or many, or leave the size out.

d_call: TRBD1; clone_size: NA; j_call: TRBJ1-5; v_call: TRBV18; cdr3_aa: CASSPGSGQLNQPQHF; cdr3_nt: TGTGCCAGCTCACCGGGATCGGGACAGCTTAATCAGCCCCAGCATTTT
d_call: NA; clone_size: NA; j_call: TRBJ1-1; v_call: TRBV11-1; cdr3_aa: CASSLGRGTEAFF; cdr3_nt: TGTGCCAGCAGCTTAGGCAGGGGAACTGAAGCTTTCTTT
d_call: TRBD1; clone_size: NA; j_call: TRBJ1-1; v_call: TRBV7-8; cdr3_aa: CASSSSDRGPVAFF; cdr3_nt: TGTGCCAGCAGCTCGAGCGACAGGGGCCCCGTGGCTTTCTTT
d_call: NA; clone_size: NA; j_call: TRBJ2-7; v_call: TRBV7-2; cdr3_aa: CASSHSWQLQYF; cdr3_nt: TGTGCCAGCAGCCACAGCTGGCAGCTGCAGTACTTC
d_call: NA; clone_size: NA; j_call: TRBJ1-3; v_call: TRBV21-1; cdr3_aa: CASSESGGTGLFGNTIYF; cdr3_nt: TGTGCCAGCAGCGAAAGTGGAGGGACCGGCCTTTTCGGAAACACCATATATTTT
d_call: NA; clone_size: NA; j_call: TRBJ2-2; v_call: TRBV6-5; cdr3_aa: CASSYDPTGELFF; cdr3_nt: TGTGCCAGCAGTTATGACCCCACCGGGGAGCTGTTTTTT
d_call: NA; clone_size: NA; j_call: TRBJ2-7; v_call: TRBV30; cdr3_aa: CAWSSGYPYEQYF; cdr3_nt: TGTGCCTGGAGTAGTGGCTACCCTTACGAGCAGTACTTC
d_call: NA; clone_size: NA; j_call: TRBJ2-7; v_call: TRBV5-3; cdr3_aa: CARSLGDLSLPYEQYF; cdr3_nt: TGTGCCAGAAGCTTGGGGGACCTATCTCTACCTTACGAGCAGTACTTC
d_call: TRBD2; clone_size: NA; j_call: TRBJ2-3; v_call: TRBV24-1; cdr3_aa: CATSDTGTSGPGDTQYF; cdr3_nt: TGTGCCACCAGTGACACCGGGACTAGCGGACCAGGGGATACGCAGTATTTT
d_call: NA; clone_size: NA; j_call: TRBJ1-2; v_call: TRBV6-5; cdr3_aa: CASSKVQVDYGYTF; cdr3_nt: TGTGCCAGCAGTAAGGTCCAGGTCGACTATGGCTACACCTTC
d_call: TRBD2; clone_size: NA; j_call: TRBJ2-5; v_call: TRBV25-1; cdr3_aa: CASSPVTSGPQETQYF; cdr3_nt: TGTGCCAGCAGCCCCGTGACTAGCGGCCCTCAAGAGACCCAGTACTTC
d_call: TRBD1; clone_size: NA; j_call: TRBJ2-1; v_call: TRBV11-2; cdr3_aa: CASSWGQGDNEQFF; cdr3_nt: TGTGCCAGCAGCTGGGGACAGGGGGACAATGAGCAGTTCTTC
d_call: NA; clone_size: NA; j_call: TRBJ1-5; v_call: TRBV11-2; cdr3_aa: CASSAGTRGHQPQHF; cdr3_nt: TGTGCCAGCAGCGCCGGGACACGGGGCCATCAGCCCCAGCATTTT
d_call: TRBD1; clone_size: few; j_call: TRBJ2-6; v_call: TRBV11-2; cdr3_aa: CASSLDRLSSGANVLTF; cdr3_nt: TGTGCCAGCAGCTTGGACAGGTTAAGCTCTGGGGCCAACGTCCTGACTTTC
d_call: NA; clone_size: NA; j_call: TRBJ1-2; v_call: TRBV5-1; cdr3_aa: CASSPDDSYGYTF; cdr3_nt: TGCGCCAGCAGCCCCGACGACAGTTATGGCTACACCTTC
d_call: TRBD2; clone_size: NA; j_call: TRBJ2-5; v_call: TRBV28; cdr3_aa: CASSFQIAGVWETQYF; cdr3_nt: TGTGCCAGCAGTTTTCAGATAGCGGGAGTGTGGGAGACCCAGTACTTC
d_call: NA; clone_size: NA; j_call: TRBJ2-5; v_call: TRBV5-6; cdr3_aa: CASSPAGQETQYF; cdr3_nt: TGTGCCAGCAGCCCGGCAGGGCAAGAGACCCAGTACTTC
d_call: NA; clone_size: once; j_call: TRBJ1-3; v_call: TRBV6-1; cdr3_aa: CASSEWKGGPSGNTIYF; cdr3_nt: TGTGCCAGCAGTGAATGGAAGGGGGGGCCCTCTGGAAACACCATATATTTT
d_call: NA; clone_size: NA; j_call: TRBJ2-7; v_call: TRBV6-6; cdr3_aa: CASSYSQVRYEQYF; cdr3_nt: TGTGCCAGCAGTTACTCACAGGTACGCTACGAGCAGTACTTC
d_call: TRBD1; clone_size: NA; j_call: TRBJ2-3; v_call: TRBV24-1; cdr3_aa: CATSDYGQGTDTQYF; cdr3_nt: TGTGCCACCAGTGACTACGGACAGGGCACAGATACGCAGTATTTT
d_call: NA; clone_size: once; j_call: TRBJ1-5; v_call: TRBV15; cdr3_aa: CATSRDSMGHGNQPQHF; cdr3_nt: TGTGCCACCAGCAGAGATTCTATGGGGCATGGCAATCAGCCCCAGCATTTT
d_call: NA; clone_size: NA; j_call: TRBJ2-7; v_call: TRBV27; cdr3_aa: CASSLSGSLGQEQYF; cdr3_nt: TGTGCCAGCAGTTTAAGCGGTAGCCTAGGGCAGGAGCAGTACTTC
d_call: NA; clone_size: NA; j_call: TRBJ1-1; v_call: TRBV30; cdr3_aa: CAWSIPGLSAVNTEAFF; cdr3_nt: TGTGCCTGGAGTATCCCCGGGTTGTCGGCGGTAAACACTGAAGCTTTCTTT
d_call: NA; clone_size: NA; j_call: TRBJ1-6; v_call: TRBV6-2/TRBV6-3; cdr3_aa: CASSPRAAEDNSPLHF; cdr3_nt: TGTGCCAGCAGCCCCAGGGCGGCGGAGGATAATTCACCCCTCCACTTT
d_call: TRBD1; clone_size: NA; j_call: TRBJ2-7; v_call: TRBV9; cdr3_aa: CASSVSGQSSYEQYF; cdr3_nt: TGTGCCAGCAGCGTTTCGGGACAGTCTTCCTACGAGCAGTACTTC
d_call: TRBD2; clone_size: NA; j_call: TRBJ2-1; v_call: TRBV9; cdr3_aa: CASSVRGGLDNEQFF; cdr3_nt: TGTGCCAGCAGCGTCCGGGGGGGCCTGGACAATGAGCAGTTCTTC
d_call: TRBD2; clone_size: NA; j_call: TRBJ2-2; v_call: TRBV27; cdr3_aa: CASSSGLGSRELFF; cdr3_nt: TGTGCCAGCAGTTCGGGACTAGGAAGCCGGGAGCTGTTTTTT
d_call: TRBD1; clone_size: few; j_call: TRBJ2-3; v_call: TRBV20-1; cdr3_aa: CSASAGQGGFTDTQYF; cdr3_nt: TGCAGTGCTAGTGCGGGACAGGGGGGCTTTACAGATACGCAGTATTTT
d_call: NA; clone_size: NA; j_call: TRBJ2-3; v_call: TRBV24-1; cdr3_aa: CATSDTRAERGTDTQYF; cdr3_nt: TGTGCCACCAGTGATACCCGGGCGGAGAGAGGTACAGATACGCAGTATTTT
d_call: TRBD1; clone_size: NA; j_call: TRBJ1-1; v_call: TRBV10-1; cdr3_aa: CASSHGQGITEAFF; cdr3_nt: TGCGCCAGCAGTCATGGACAGGGGATCACTGAAGCTTTCTTT